The 12 T cell receptor beta chains reported below all come from one sample, sequenced in a study of cytomegalovirus exposure and HLA in healthy donors. In the PCR, 60 Vbeta and 13 Jbeta primers were used. The repertoire was sequenced with immunoSEQ multiplex PCR; TCRdb's copy has only in-frame clones and lacks some. The sample includes 150,000 to 200,000 clones, over 75% of them seen just once. Material: PBMCs. All receptors derive from a man younger than 35 in good health and CMV-seronegative.

The chain is built from TRBV10-2 and TRBJ2-2; TRBD2 matches at 13 bases. The germline CDR1 and CDR2 sequences are WSHSY and SAAADI. V lost 4 bases and J lost 3; bases outside the gene matches: 5. The CDR3 is made up of 17 amino acids. This CDR3 is CASSVGTSGIDTGELFF. The DNA for the CDR3 is TGCGCCAGCAGTGTTGGGACTAGCGGGATCGACACCGGGGAGCTGTTTTTT.

As to this clone: The sample has other DNA sequences that encode this CDR3 too. The chain uses TRBV5-5 and TRBJ1-3; D is unresolved. Trimming left V 2 bases short and J 1 base short, with 7 bases between. CDR1 is SGHKS, CDR2 YYEKEE, per germline (reference sequence). The CDR3 sequence is 14 residues long. The CDR3: CASSLLLSGNTIYF. The CDR3 DNA is TGTGCCAGCAGCTTACTCTTGTCTGGAAACACCATATATTTT.

The chain couples TRBV19 to TRBJ2-1; D perhaps matches TRBD2 (6 bases). Trimming cost V 3 bases and J 5 bases, with 11 bases left between them. Looked up from germline, CDR1 is LNHDA and CDR2 is SQIVND (reference sequence). The CDR3 spans 14 residues. The CDR3 DNA reads TGTGCCAGTAGTATCACGGGCGGGGACAATGAGCAGTTCTTC. Amino acid sequence: CASSITGGDNEQFF.

This sequence joins TRBV9 and TRBJ2-7; TRBD1 matches at 7 bases. The germline CDR1 and CDR2 sequences are SGDLS and YYNGEE. Trimming removed 7 bases from V and 7 bases from J; junction bases left unmatched: 11. The CDR3 is 13 residues long. The CDR3 DNA is TGTGCCAGCGCCGGACAGGACCACCATGAGCAGTACTTC. Its translation is CASAGQDHHEQYF.

V is TRBV11-3 and J is TRBJ1-1; a weak D match, TRBD1 (6 bases). V gave up 3 bases and J gave up 1 base, with 6 bases separating them. Germline V gene data show CDR1 as SGHNT and CDR2 as YENEEA. This CDR3 region has 13 residues. CDR3 bases: TGTGCCAGCAGCTTGACAGGGAACACTGAAGCTTTCTTT. This encodes CASSLTGNTEAFF.

This chain connects TRBV29-1 to TRBJ2-7; D is possibly TRBD2 (7 bases). V was pared by 0 bases and J by 5 bases, with 17 bases between. This CDR3 region has 15 residues. Germline V lookup: CDR1 SQVTM, CDR2 ANQGSEA. The CDR3: CSVEDAGWGGDEQYF. CDR3 bases: TGCAGCGTTGAAGATGCGGGGTGGGGGGGCGACGAGCAGTACTTC.

This chain joins TRBV7-9 and TRBJ1-4; maybe TRBD1 (6 bases). The CDR3 spans 17 residues. CDR1 is SEHNR and CDR2 is FQNEAQ in the germline V gene (reference sequence). V shed 5 bases and J shed 0 bases, with 16 bases lying between them. In DNA, the CDR3 is TGTGCCAGCAGCATTAGCCAGGGGTATGCAACTAATGAAAAACTGTTTTTT. As protein: CASSISQGYATNEKLFF.

The chain carries TRBV5-4 and TRBJ2-7, with TRBD2 matching over 10 bases. CDR1 is SGHNT and CDR2 is YYREEE in the germline V gene (reference sequence). CDR3 length: 17 residues. J was trimmed by 4 bases and V by 5 bases; bases with no gene match: 15. The DNA of the CDR3 is TGTGCCAGCAGTTCATTAGCGGGAGGAACCCTTGGGTACGAGCAGTACTTC. Translating gives CASSSLAGGTLGYEQYF.

On this clone: Germline and junction disagree at one end, which may indicate a read error. The genes are TRBV7-9 and TRBJ1-1; D remains unclear. CDR3 length equals 15 residues. Looked up from germline, CDR1 is SEHNR and CDR2 is FQNEAQ (reference sequence). CDR3 protein: CSSSLGFGLEAEAFF. CDR3 nucleotide sequence: TGTTCCAGCAGCTTAGGTTTCGGCCTGGAGGCTGAAGCTTTCTTT.

The chain joins TRBV19 to TRBJ1-2, with a possible D match to TRBD1 (5 bases). This CDR3 is built from 15 residues. CDR1 LNHDA and CDR2 SQIVND come from the germline V gene (reference sequence). Trimming shortened V by 1 base and J by 7 bases, and 16 bases separated the two germline ends. CDR3 coding DNA: TGTGCCAGTAGTATAGGTGGACAAAAATCCTCTGGCTACACCTTC. Its translation: CASSIGGQKSSGYTF. The entire variable domain, with the rest obtained from reference TRBV19 and TRBJ1-2, is as follows: DGGITQSPKYLFRKEGQNVTLSCEQNLNHDAMYWYRQDPGQGLRLIYYSQIVNDFQKGDIAEGYSVSREKKESFPLTVTSAQKNPTAFYLCASSIGGQKSSGYTFGSGTRLTVV.

This clone was recorded only once. The CDR3 loop reads CASRYTGTSYEQYF. In DNA, the CDR3 is TGTGCCAGCAGATATACAGGGACCTCCTACGAGCAGTACTTC. This chain joins TRBV27 and TRBJ2-5, with D perhaps TRBD1 (6 bases). The last part of the DNA fits TRBJ2-7 better; the J call may be wrong. The CDR3 loop spans 14 amino acids. Germline CDR1 reads MNHEY; CDR2 reads SMNVEV (reference sequence).

The V and J genes are TRBV5-4 and TRBJ2-1; a weak D match, TRBD2 (5 bases). Germline loops: CDR1 SGHNT, CDR2 YYREEE (reference sequence). V lost 1 base to trimming and J lost 0 bases, with 20 bases between them. This CDR3 region has 19 residues. CDR3 sequence (DNA): TGTGCCAGCAGCTTGTATATGGGTCATCCAGCGGTCTCCTACAATGAGCAGTTCTTC. This translates into CASSLYMGHPAVSYNEQFF.